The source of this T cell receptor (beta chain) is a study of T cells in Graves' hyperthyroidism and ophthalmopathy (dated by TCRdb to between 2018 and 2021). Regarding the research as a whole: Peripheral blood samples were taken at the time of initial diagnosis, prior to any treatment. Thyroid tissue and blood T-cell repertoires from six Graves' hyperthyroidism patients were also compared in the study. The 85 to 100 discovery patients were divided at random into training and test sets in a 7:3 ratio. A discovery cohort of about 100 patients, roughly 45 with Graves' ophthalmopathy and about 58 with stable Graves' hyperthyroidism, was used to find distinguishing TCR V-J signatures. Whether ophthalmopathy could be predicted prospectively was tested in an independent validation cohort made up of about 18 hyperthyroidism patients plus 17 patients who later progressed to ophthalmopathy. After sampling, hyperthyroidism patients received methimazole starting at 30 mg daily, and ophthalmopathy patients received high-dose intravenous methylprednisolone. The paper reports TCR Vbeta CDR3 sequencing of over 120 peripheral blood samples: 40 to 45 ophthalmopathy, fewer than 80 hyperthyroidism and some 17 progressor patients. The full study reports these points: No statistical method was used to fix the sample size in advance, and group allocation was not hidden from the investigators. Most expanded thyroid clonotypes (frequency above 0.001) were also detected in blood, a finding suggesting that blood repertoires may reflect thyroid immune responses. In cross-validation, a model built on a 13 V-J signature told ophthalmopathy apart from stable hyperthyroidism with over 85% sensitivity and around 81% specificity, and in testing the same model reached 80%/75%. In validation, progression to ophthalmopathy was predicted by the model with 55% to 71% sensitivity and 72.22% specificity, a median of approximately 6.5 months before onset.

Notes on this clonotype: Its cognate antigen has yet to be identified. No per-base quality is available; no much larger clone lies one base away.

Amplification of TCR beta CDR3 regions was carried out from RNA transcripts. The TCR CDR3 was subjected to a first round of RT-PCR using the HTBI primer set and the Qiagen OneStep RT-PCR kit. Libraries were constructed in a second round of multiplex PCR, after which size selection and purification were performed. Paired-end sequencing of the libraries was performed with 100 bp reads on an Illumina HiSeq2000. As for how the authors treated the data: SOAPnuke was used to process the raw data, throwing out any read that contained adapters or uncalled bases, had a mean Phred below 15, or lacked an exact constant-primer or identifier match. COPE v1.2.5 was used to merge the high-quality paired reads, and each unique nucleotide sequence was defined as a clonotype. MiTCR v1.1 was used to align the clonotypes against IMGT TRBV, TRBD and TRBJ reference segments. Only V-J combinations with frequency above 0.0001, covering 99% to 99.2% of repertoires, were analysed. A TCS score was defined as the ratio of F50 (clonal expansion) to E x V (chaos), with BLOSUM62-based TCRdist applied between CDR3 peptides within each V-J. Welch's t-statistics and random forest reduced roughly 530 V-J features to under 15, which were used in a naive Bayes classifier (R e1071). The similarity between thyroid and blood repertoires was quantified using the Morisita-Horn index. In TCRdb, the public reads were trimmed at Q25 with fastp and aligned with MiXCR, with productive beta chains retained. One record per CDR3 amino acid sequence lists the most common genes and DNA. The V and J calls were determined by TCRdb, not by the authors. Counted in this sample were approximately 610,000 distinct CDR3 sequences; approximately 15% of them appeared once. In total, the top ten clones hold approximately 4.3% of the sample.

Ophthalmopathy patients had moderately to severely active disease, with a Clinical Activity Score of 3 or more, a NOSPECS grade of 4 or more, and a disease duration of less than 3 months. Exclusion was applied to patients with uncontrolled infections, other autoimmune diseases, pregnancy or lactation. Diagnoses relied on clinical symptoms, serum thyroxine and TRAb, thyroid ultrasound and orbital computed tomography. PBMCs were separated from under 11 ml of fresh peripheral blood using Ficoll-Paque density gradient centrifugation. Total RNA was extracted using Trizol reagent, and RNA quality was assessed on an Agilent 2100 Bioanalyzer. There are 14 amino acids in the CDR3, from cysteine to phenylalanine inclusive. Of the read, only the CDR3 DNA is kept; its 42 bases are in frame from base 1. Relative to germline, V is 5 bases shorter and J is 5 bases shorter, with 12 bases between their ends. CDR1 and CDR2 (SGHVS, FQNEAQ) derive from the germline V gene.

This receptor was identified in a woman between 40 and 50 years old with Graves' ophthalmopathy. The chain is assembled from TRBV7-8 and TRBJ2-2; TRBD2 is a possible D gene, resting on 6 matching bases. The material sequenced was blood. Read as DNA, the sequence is TGTGCCAGCAGCCCGGGAGAGGTTACCGGGGAGCTGTTTTTT. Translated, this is CASSPGEVTGELFF.